Below, 5 T cell receptor beta chains from the same sample are listed, as sequenced in a study of T cell changes during pregnancy in multiple sclerosis. Profiling relied on immunoSEQ multiplex PCR, and the TCRdb table lists in-frame clones only, not all of them. The sample has 71,000 or so clones, around 94% seen once. Source: peripheral blood, taken in the third trimester of pregnancy. The receptor source for this set is a female donor with multiple sclerosis, enrolled in a pregnancy study.

The CDR3 protein is CASSAGPSAGELFF. As DNA, the CDR3 is TGCGCCAGCAGCGCAGGGCCTAGCGCCGGGGAGCTGTTTTTT. V is TRBV10-1 and J is TRBJ2-2, with D maybe TRBD2 (6 bases). V was trimmed by 6 bases and J by 6 bases, leaving 14 bases between them. CDR3 length: 14 residues. Germline V gene lookup returns CDR1 WNHNN and CDR2 SYGVQD (reference sequence).

The chain links TRBV6-4 to TRBJ1-6, with 8 bases matching TRBD1. The CDR3 sequence is 15 residues long. Looked up from germline, CDR1 is MRHNA and CDR2 is SNTAGT. Trimming removed 2 bases from V and 10 bases from J; junction bases left unmatched: 7. In nucleotides, the CDR3 is TGTGCCAGCAGTGACGCAGGACAGGGTTTGTCACCCCTCCACTTT. Amino acid sequence: CASSDAGQGLSPLHF.

V and J are TRBV10-3 and TRBJ2-1, with TRBD2 matching 10 bases. Looked up from germline, CDR1 is ENHRY and CDR2 is SYGVKD. The trim removed 10 bases at V and 7 bases at J, leaving 10 bases unmatched. There are 14 residues in the CDR3. The CDR3 loop reads CATTPGLARNEQFF. The CDR3 coding sequence is TGTGCCACGACTCCGGGACTAGCGAGAAATGAGCAGTTCTTC.

CDR3 in DNA: TGCGCCAGCAGCCAAGAGCGTGGACTAGCGATCTACGAGCAGTACTTC. It yields the protein CASSQERGLAIYEQYF. The chain uses TRBV4-1 and TRBJ2-7, with 9 bases identical to TRBD2. V dropped 0 bases and J dropped 3; count of bases not matched to a gene: 6. CDR3 length: 16 residues. Germline CDR1 MGHRA, CDR2 YSYEKL.

The gene calls are TRBV2 and TRBJ2-5; D perhaps matches TRBD1 (5 bases). V was clipped by 9 bases and J by 0 bases, with 14 bases between them. CDR3 size: 14 residues. Per the germline V gene, CDR1 is SNHLY and CDR2 is FYNNEI. The CDR3 reads CARTKDSYQETQYF. As DNA, the CDR3 is TGTGCCAGGACGAAAGACAGTTACCAAGAGACCCAGTACTTC.